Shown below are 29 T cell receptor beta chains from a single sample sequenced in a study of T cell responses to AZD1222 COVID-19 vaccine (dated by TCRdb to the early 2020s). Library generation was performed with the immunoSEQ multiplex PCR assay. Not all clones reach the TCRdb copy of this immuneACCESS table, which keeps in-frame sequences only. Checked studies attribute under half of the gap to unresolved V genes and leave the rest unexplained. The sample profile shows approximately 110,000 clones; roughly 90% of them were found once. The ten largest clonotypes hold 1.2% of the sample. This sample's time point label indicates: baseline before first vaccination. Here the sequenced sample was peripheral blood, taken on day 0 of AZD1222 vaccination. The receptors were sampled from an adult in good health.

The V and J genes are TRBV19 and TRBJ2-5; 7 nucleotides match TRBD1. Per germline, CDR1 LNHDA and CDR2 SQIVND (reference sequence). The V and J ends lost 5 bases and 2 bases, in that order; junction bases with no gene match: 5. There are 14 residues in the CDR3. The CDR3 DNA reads TGTGCCAGTAGTCGGACAGGTAGACAAGAGACCCAGTACTTC. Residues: CASSRTGRQETQYF.

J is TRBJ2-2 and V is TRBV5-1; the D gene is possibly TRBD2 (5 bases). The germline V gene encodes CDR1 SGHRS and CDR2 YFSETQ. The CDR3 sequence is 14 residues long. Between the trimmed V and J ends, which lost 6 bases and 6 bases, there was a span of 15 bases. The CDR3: CASTRTEAPGELFF. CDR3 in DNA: TGCGCCAGCACAAGGACGGAGGCCCCCGGGGAGCTGTTTTTT.

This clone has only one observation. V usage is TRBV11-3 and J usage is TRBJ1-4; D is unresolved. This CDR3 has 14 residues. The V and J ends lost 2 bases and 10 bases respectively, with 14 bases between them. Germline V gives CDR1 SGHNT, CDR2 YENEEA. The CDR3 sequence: CASSLPLSTGKLFF. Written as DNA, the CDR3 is TGTGCCAGCAGCTTACCCCTCAGTACTGGAAAACTGTTTTTT.

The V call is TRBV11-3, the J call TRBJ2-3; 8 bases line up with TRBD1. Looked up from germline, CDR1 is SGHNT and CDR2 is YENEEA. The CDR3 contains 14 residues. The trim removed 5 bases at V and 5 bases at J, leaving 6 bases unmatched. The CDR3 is CASSATGAGDTQYF. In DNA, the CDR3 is TGTGCCAGCAGCGCGACAGGGGCGGGAGATACGCAGTATTTT.

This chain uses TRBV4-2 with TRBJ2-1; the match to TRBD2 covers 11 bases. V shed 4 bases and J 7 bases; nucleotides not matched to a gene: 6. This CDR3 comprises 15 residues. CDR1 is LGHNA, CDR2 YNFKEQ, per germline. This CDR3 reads CASSPLAGGENEQFF. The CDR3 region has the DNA TGTGCCAGCAGCCCCTTAGCGGGGGGGGAGAATGAGCAGTTCTTC.

CDR3 DNA: TGTGCCAGTAGAAGGACTAATGAAAAACTGTTTTTT. Its protein is CASRRTNEKLFF. The rearrangement uses TRBV19 and TRBJ1-4; no definite D call. CDR3 size: 12 residues. Per the germline V gene, CDR1 is LNHDA and CDR2 is SQIVND (reference sequence). V lost 6 bases and J lost 2, with 4 bases in between.

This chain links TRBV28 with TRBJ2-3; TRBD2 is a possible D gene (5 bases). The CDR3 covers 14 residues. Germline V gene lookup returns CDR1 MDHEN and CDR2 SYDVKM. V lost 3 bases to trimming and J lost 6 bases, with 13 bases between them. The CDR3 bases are TGTGCCAGCAGTTTCCAACGGGGTAGGGATACGCAGTATTTT. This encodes CASSFQRGRDTQYF. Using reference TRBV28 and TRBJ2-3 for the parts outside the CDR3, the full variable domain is DVKVTQSSRYLVKRTGEKVFLECVQDMDHENMFWYRQDPGLGLRLIYFSYDVKMKEKGDIPEGYSVSREKKERFSLILESASTNQTSMYLCASSFQRGRDTQYFGPGTRLTVL.

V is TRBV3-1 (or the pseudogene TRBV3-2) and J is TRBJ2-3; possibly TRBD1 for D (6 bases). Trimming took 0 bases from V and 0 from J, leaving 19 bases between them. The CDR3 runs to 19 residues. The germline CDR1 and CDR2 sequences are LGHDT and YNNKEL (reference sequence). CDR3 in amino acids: CASSQDGPGQTHSTDTQYF. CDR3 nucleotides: TGTGCCAGCAGCCAAGACGGTCCCGGACAGACACATAGCACAGATACGCAGTATTTT.

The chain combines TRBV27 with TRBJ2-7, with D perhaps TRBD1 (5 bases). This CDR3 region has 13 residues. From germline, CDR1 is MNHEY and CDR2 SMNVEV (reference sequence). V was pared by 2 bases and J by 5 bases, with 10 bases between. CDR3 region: CASSLKGNHEQYF. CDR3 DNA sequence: TGTGCCAGCAGTTTAAAGGGGAACCACGAGCAGTACTTC.

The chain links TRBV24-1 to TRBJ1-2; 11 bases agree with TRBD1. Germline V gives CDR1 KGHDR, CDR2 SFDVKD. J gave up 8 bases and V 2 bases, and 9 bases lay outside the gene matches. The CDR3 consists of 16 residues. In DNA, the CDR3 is TGTGCCACCAGTGATTGGCGGACAGGGGGCCAGGGGGGCTACACCTTC. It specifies CATSDWRTGGQGGYTF.

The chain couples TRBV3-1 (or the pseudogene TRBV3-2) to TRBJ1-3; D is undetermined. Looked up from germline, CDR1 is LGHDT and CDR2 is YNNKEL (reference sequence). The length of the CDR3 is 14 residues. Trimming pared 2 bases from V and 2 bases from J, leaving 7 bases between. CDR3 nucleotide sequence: TGTGCCAGCAGCCAACCTGGGCCTGGAAACACCATATATTTT. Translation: CASSQPGPGNTIYF.

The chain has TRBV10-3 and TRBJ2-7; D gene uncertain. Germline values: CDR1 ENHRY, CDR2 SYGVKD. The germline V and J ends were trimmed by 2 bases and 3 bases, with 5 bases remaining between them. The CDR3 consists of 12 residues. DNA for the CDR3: TGTGCCATCAGTGAGGGAAGCTACGAGCAGTACTTC. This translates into CAISEGSYEQYF.

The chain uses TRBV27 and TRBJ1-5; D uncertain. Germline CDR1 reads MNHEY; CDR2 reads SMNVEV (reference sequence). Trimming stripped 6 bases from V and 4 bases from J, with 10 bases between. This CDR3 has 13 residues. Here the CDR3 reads CASRLNRNQPQHF. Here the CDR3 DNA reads TGTGCCAGCAGACTAAACAGAAATCAGCCCCAGCATTTT.

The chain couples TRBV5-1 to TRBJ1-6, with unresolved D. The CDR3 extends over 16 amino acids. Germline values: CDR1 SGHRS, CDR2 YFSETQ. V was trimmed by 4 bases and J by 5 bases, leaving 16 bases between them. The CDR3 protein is CASSETAGKNNSPLHF. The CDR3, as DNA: TGCGCCAGCAGCGAAACAGCCGGGAAAAATAATTCACCCCTCCACTTT.

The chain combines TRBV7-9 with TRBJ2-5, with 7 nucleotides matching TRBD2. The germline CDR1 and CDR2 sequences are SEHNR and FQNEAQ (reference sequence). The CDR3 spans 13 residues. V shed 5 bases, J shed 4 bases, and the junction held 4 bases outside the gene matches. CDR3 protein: CASSPPGGETQYF. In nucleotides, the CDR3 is TGTGCCAGCAGCCCTCCGGGAGGAGAGACCCAGTACTTC.

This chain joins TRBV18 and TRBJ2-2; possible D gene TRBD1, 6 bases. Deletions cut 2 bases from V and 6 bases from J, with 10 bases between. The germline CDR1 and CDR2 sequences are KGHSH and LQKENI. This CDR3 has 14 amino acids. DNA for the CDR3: TGTGCCAGCTCACCAAGACAGGCTGCCGGGGAGCTGTTTTTT. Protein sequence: CASSPRQAAGELFF.

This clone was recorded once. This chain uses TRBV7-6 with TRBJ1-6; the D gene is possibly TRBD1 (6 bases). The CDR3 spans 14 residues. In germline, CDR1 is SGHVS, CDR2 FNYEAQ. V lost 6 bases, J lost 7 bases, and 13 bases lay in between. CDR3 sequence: CASSNGQPNSPLHF. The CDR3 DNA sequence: TGTGCCAGCAGTAACGGACAGCCGAATTCACCCCTCCACTTT.

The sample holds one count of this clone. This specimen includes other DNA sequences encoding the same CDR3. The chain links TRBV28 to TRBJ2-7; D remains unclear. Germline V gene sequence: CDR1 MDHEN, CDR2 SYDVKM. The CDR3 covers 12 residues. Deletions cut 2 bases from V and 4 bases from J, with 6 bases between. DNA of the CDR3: TGTGCCAGCAGTTTACGCGGTTACGAGCAGTACTTC. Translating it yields CASSLRGYEQYF.

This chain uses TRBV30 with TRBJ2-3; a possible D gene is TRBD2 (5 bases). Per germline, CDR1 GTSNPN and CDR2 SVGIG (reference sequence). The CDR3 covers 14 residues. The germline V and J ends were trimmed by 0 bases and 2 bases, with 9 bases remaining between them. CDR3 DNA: TGTGCCTGGAGTGTAACCCTAGCCACAGATACGCAGTATTTT. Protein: CAWSVTLATDTQYF. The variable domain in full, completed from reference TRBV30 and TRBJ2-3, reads SQTIHQWPATLVQPVGSPLSLECTVEGTSNPNLYWYRQAAGRGLQLLFYSVGIGQISSEVPQNLSASRPQDRQFILSSKKLLLSDSGFYLCAWSVTLATDTQYFGPGTRLTVL.

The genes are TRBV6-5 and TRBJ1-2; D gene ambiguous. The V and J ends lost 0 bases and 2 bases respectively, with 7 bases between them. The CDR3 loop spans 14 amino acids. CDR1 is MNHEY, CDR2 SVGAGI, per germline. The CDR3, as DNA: TGTGCCAGCAGTTACTCGTTCACCAACTATGGCTACACCTTC. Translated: CASSYSFTNYGYTF.

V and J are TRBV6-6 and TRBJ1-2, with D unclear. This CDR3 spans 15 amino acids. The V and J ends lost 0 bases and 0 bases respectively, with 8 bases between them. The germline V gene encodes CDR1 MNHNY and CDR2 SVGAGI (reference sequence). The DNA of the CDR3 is TGTGCCAGCAGTTACTCTCCGGAGACTAACTATGGCTACACCTTC. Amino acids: CASSYSPETNYGYTF.

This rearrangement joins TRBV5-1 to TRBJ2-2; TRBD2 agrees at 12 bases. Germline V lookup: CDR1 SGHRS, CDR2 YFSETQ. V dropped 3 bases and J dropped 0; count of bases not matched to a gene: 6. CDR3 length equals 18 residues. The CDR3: CASSWKTSGGSNTGELFF. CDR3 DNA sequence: TGCGCCAGCAGCTGGAAGACTAGCGGGGGATCGAACACCGGGGAGCTGTTTTTT.

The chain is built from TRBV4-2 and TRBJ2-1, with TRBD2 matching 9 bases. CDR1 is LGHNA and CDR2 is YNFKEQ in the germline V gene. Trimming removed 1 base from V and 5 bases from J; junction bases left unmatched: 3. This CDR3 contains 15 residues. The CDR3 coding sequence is TGTGCCAGCAGCCAAGGACTAGCGGAGCACAATGAGCAGTTCTTC. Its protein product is CASSQGLAEHNEQFF.

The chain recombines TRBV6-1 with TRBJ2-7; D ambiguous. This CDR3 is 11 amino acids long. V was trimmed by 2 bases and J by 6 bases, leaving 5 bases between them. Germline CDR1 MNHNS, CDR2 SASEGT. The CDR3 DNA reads TGTGCCAGCAGTGAATTTGGCGAGCAGTACTTC. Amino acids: CASSEFGEQYF.

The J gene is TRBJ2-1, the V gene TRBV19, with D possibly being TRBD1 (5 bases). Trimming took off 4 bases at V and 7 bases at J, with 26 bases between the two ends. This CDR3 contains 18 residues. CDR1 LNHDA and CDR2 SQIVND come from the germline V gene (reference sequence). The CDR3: CASSKLLSQGQYRNEQFF. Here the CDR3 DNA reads TGTGCCAGTAGTAAACTCTTATCTCAGGGCCAGTATAGGAATGAGCAGTTCTTC.

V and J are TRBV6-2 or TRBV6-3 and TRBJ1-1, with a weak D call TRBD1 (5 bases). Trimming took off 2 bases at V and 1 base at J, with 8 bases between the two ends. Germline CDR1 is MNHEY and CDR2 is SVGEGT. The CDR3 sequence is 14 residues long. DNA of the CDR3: TGTGCCAGCAGTTACGGGGGTTCGAACACTGAAGCTTTCTTT. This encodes CASSYGGSNTEAFF.

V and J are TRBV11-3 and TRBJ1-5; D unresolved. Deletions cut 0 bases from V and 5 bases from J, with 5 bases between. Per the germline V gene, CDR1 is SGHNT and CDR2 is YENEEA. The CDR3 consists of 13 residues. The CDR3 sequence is CASSLDGDQPQHF. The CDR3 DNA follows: TGTGCCAGCAGCTTAGATGGGGATCAGCCCCAGCATTTT.

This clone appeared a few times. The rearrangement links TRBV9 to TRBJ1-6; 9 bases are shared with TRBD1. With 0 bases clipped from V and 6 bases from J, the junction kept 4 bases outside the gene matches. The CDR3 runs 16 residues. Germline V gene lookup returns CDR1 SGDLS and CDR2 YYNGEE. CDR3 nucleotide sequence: TGTGCCAGCAGCGTAGAGGGGACAGGGATTAATTCACCCCTCCACTTT. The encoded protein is CASSVEGTGINSPLHF.

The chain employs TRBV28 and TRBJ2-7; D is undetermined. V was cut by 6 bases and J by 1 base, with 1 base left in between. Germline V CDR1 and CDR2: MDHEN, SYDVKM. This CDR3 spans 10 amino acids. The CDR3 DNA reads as TGTGCCAGCAGGTCCTACGAGCAGTACTTC. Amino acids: CASRSYEQYF. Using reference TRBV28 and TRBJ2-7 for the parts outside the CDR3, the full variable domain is DVKVTQSSRYLVKRTGEKVFLECVQDMDHENMFWYRQDPGLGLRLIYFSYDVKMKEKGDIPEGYSVSREKKERFSLILESASTNQTSMYLCASRSYEQYFGPGTRLTVT.